This T cell receptor (beta chain) was sequenced in a study of cytomegalovirus exposure and HLA in healthy donors (dated 2017 in TCRdb). Study-level background: According to an earlier analysis of 587 of the donors, roughly 180 million T cells yielded some 120 million unique TCR beta sequences and less than 300 Gb of sequence data. About 330 gigabases of sequencing data and approximately 92 million unique TCR sequences made up an early release that covered several hundred HLA-typed donors. Among the roughly 400 genotyped donors, approximately 82% belonged to the genetic ancestry cluster associated with self-reported Caucasian donors. The study aimed to test whether signatures of past pathogen exposure could be identified by cataloging public T cell receptors. The study used immunosequencing to profile the T cell repertoires of under 700 subjects and linked those repertoires to cytomegalovirus serostatus. Besides the first cohort of roughly 640 subjects, a separate validation cohort made up of 120 different subjects was used. The study combined high-throughput TCR immunosequencing, statistical association of individual TCRs with disease status, and machine learning to predict cytomegalovirus infection status. A later analysis re-analyzed previously published TCR beta repertoires from about 730 donors and added high-resolution HLA genotyping to study TCR occurrence patterns. Rather than drawing on any new phenotypic data, the later analysis identified candidate immune exposures from TCR beta sequences and the way those sequences occurred across donors. An earlier analysis of 587 of the donors used high-throughput TCR beta sequencing to judge whether each TCR beta V gene segment behaved as functional or pseudogenic. Alongside the repertoire data, information on donor age, sex, ethnicity and CMV serostatus was compiled. A later genetic analysis used genome-wide SNP genotypes for about three fifths of the roughly 700 donors, treating that subset as a discovery cohort. Every discovery cohort repertoire had been produced on one sequencing platform. HLA typing included class I and class II loci at four-digit resolution. Typing coverage differed by locus: A, B, C, DRB1 and DQB1 were typed in roughly 620-630 donors, DQA1 in about 510, DPA1 in 600 to 610, and DPB1 in around 440. Five DR-DQ haplotypes were treated as single units for association and clustering because of strong linkage in the cohort. Among roughly 400 genotyped donors of the cohort, an average of approximately 240,000 unique TCR beta nucleotide sequences were sequenced per donor, roughly 20% of them non-productive. What the research found in general, with its limitations: Compared with equally common non-associated chains, HLA-associated TCR beta chains in a later analysis were more clonally expanded and had lower generation probabilities. In both the original and validation cohorts, the classifier was reported to diagnose cytomegalovirus status with high specificity and sensitivity. The earlier analysis of some 540 of the donors excluded seventeen rarely observed V segments, including chromosome 9 orphons, because counts were too low. Immune exposure information for the cohort was limited to CMV serostatus. When HLA alleles, especially DR and DQ, strongly co-occurred, attributing TCR associations to individual alleles was difficult. Only TCR beta chains were sequenced in this cohort, and the absence of alpha or paired-chain data limited detectable features. A later analysis found that TCR association rates varied across HLA loci, with DRB1 alleles showing the most associated TCRs and HLA-C alleles the fewest. Most CMV-associated TCR beta chains appeared to be HLA-restricted in a later analysis, and the HLA associations seemed to be driven largely by CMV exposure. Some IMGT-functional V segments, including TRBV6-2 and TRBV6-3, could not be told apart with the 87-base-pair reads, so those segments were excluded. A later analysis associated roughly 17,000 TCR beta sequences with specific HLA alleles at a false discovery rate of 0.05. Linkage disequilibrium might explain the correlated functional status among segregating V segments, but an unknown experimental factor could not be ruled out. HLA typing was unavailable for some donors at each locus, so association tests used only the typed subset. In a later genetic analysis, fewer N-insertions in productive TCRs were reported among donors in an Asian-associated ancestry cluster than the roughly 640-donor mean. A total of fewer than 200 TCR beta chains were listed by the study as associated with cytomegalovirus. A later genetic analysis associated a missense DCLRE1C variant with V-gene and J-gene trimming of TCR beta chains, and an independent cohort replicated the association. A group of highly shared sequence variants was considered likely to be a technical artifact of the sequencing pipeline. Roughly uniform sequencing depth across donors was assumed in presence/absence analyses, although this assumption may not hold. According to a later analysis, parvovirus B19, influenza, CMV and Epstein-Barr virus appeared linked to several top co-occurrence clusters. It was suggested by the authors that the approach could potentially be generalized to other disease states and immunological phenotypes. A further reported finding was that TCR beta sequences accurately predicted the HLA-A and HLA-B alleles for most subjects in the first cohort. In vitro tests confirmed that three of the cytomegalovirus-associated TCR beta chains recognize cytomegalovirus antigens. Across donors, most TCR sequences were observed very rarely, whereas some public TCRs were present in many individuals. In an earlier analysis of more than 500 of the donors, most TCR beta V segments appeared in productive rearrangements about 87% or about 30% of the time, broadly matching IMGT annotations.

Comments on this clone: Its antigen remains unidentified. Base qualities are not provided; no much larger clone lies one nucleotide away.

The cohort was made up of several hundred healthy bone marrow donors. At the time of sampling, every cohort member was nominally healthy, though immune exposures that went unrecorded were likely present. The donor tested CMV seronegative, placing the donor among the 350 or so seronegative members of the cohort. Each donor provided a peripheral blood sample, and peripheral blood mononuclear cells were used for TCR beta sequencing. The Qiagen DNeasy Blood Extraction Kit was used to extract genomic DNA from the blood cell samples. Inclusive of the bounding cysteine and phenylalanine, the CDR3 is 14 residues long. The retained sequence is limited to the CDR3, 42 bases, with the frame set at the first base. Trimming at the junction amounts to 7 bases on V and 0 bases on J, and the germline ends lie 10 bases apart. Sequences MDHEN (CDR1) and SYDVKM (CDR2) are obtained from the germline V gene. The library was made by the immunoSEQ multiplex PCR assay. For the multiplex PCR, a mixture combining 60 forward primers for TCR Vbeta segments and 13 reverse primers for TCR Jbeta segments was used. A multiplex PCR assay on genomic DNA amplified the CDR3 region of rearranged TCR beta genes. The amplified TCR beta libraries were sequenced on the Illumina HiSeq System as 87-base-pair reads. The study's processing was this. Across the 500 to 850 repertoires, a later analysis counted tens of millions of unique TCR beta chains, roughly 11 million of which were shared by at least two donors. A nearest-neighbor algorithm error-corrected the raw reads and collapsed the reads into unique sequences, merging closely related sequences to remove PCR and sequencing errors. Alignment of CDR3 sequences to IMGT reference sequences was used to assign V, D and J gene segments. For a sequence to be retained, a match of at least six nucleotides to both a V gene segment and a J gene segment was required. Rearrangements were called productive when the CDR3 lacked stop codons and stayed in frame with V and J; all others were non-productive. CDR3 was defined by IMGT convention, running from the second conserved V-encoded cysteine to the conserved J-encoded phenylalanine. In an earlier analysis of more than 550 of the donors, sequences lacking an unambiguous match to a single V gene segment were excluded. An earlier analysis of 450 to 650 of the donors called V segments functional above 56.7% productive rearrangements and segregating when the between-donor standard deviation exceeded 5%. A statistical classification framework was developed to diagnose cytomegalovirus status using the catalog of TCR beta chain sequences. In a later analysis, TCR nucleotide sequences were compared against IMGT/GENE-DB human TR gene sequences so that V and J genes could be assigned. The TCRdist pipeline was used in a later analysis to assign CDR3 sequences and most-parsimonious VDJ recombination scenarios. In a later analysis, each TCR beta chain was defined by its CDR3 amino acid sequence together with its V-gene family, and reads lacking a unique V-gene family were excluded. In a later analysis, some 600 highly shared, low-generation-probability nucleotide sequences were removed to address suspected cross-contamination and a sequencing artifact. In a later analysis, a clonal expansion index was calculated for each public chain from normalized within-repertoire ranks of inferred template counts. Generation probabilities in a later analysis came from a VDJ recombination model fitted to out-of-frame rearrangements, and those results were checked against IGoR. In a later analysis, TCR-TCR, TCR-HLA and TCR-CMV co-occurrence was scored with hypergeometric tests, and a repertoire-size bias correction was applied to TCR pairs. To estimate false discovery rates, a later analysis permuted the HLA or CMV assignments 20 times. In a later analysis, co-occurring TCRs were grouped using DBSCAN, and TCRdist sequence similarity was added for clustering within HLA-allele-positive subsets. Repertoires with fewer than 30,000 or more than 120,000 public chains were left out of co-occurrence clustering, as were about 5 repertoires with anomalous nucleotide sharing. TCRdb limited this immuneACCESS table to in-frame rearrangements with V and J called. A share of clones is missing; checked studies link under half to unresolved V genes, and the rest is unexplained. The DNA was the basis for D and trimming; V, J and clone size are from that table. This sample holds about 170,000 clones; roughly 73% were observed only once. 3% to 3.5% of the sample is held by the ten biggest clonotypes.

Specimen: PBMCs. The sequence was obtained from a female donor in good health and CMV-seronegative. This chain is built from TRBV28 and TRBJ1-5; there is no confident call for the D gene. The DNA sequence reads TGTGCCAGCAACTTACGGGGTAGCAATCAGCCCCAGCATTTT. This translates into CASNLRGSNQPQHF.